This T cell receptor (beta chain) originates from a study of blood T cells in healthy people across ages. As for the study in general: About one barcoded beta molecule per two T cells was captured by template switching. Study outcomes and limitations: Comparison with aged donors showed that long-lived donors had more naive CD4+ cells and higher diversity.

This clonotype was seen a handful of times. Its antigen is still unknown. Primers used in a second PCR of roughly 6 to 12 cycles were a sample-barcoded 5' primer and a J-beta primer mix. In TCRdb, the 5' RACE reads were re-called with MiXCR into one record per CDR3 protein. Among around 1.5 million distinct CDR3 sequences listed, about 43% were seen once. The donors, healthy Caucasians from Russia, were aged roughly 6 to 90. Sequencing was carried out using blood. This clonotype was obtained from a woman younger than 35 in good health.

The CDR3 bases are TGCGCCAGCAGCCAAATCTCTAGTCGGAACAATGAGCAGTTCTTC. Encoded protein: CASSQISSRNNEQFF. The chain joins TRBV4-1 to TRBJ2-1; D unresolved. V was trimmed by 2 bases and J by 5 bases, leaving 13 bases between them. Germline CDR1 is MGHRA and CDR2 is YSYEKL. This CDR3 contains 15 residues.